The 27 T cell receptor beta chains below were found in one sample sequenced in a study of T cell responses to AZD1222 COVID-19 vaccine. Libraries were prepared by immunoSEQ multiplex PCR; TCRdb keeps only in-frame clonotypes and omits some of them. This table has 180,000 or so clones, 88% appearing once. Material: peripheral blood, obtained 28 days after the second AZD1222 dose. All receptors come from an adult who received the AZD1222 COVID-19 vaccine.

The chain joins TRBV19 to TRBJ2-2, with a tentative D call TRBD2 (6 bases). The CDR3 sequence is 16 residues long. The V gene's germline CDR1 is LNHDA and CDR2 SQIVND (reference sequence). The V and J ends lost 8 bases and 4 bases respectively, with 20 bases between them. The CDR3 sequence is CASGDGGRAGTGELFF. The CDR3, as DNA: TGTGCCAGTGGGGACGGGGGACGAGCGGGCACCGGGGAGCTGTTTTTT.

The chain combines TRBV14 with TRBJ2-1, with D possibly being TRBD2 (6 bases). The ends were cut back, 0 bases at V and 8 bases at J, with 14 bases in the middle. This CDR3 contains 15 residues. The germline V gene encodes CDR1 SGHDN and CDR2 FVKESK. The CDR3, as DNA: TGTGCCAGCAGCCAAGATCTCGGGGGTTGGGATGAGCAGTTCTTC. Amino acids: CASSQDLGGWDEQFF.

This clone was detected only a few times. This chain uses TRBV7-2 with TRBJ2-1; D gene unclear. Germline CDR1 reads SGHTA; CDR2 reads FQGNSA. V was shortened by 1 base and J by 0 bases, with 10 bases between the two germline ends. CDR3 length equals 16 residues. The CDR3 here is CASSLVRVYSYNEQFF. The DNA for the CDR3 is TGTGCCAGCAGCTTAGTACGGGTTTACTCCTACAATGAGCAGTTCTTC.

This CDR3 reads CASSQTGGAWNEQFF. CDR3 in DNA: TGTGCCAGCAGTCAAACAGGGGGCGCGTGGAATGAGCAGTTCTTC. The V and J genes are TRBV6-2 or TRBV6-3 and TRBJ2-1, with 9 bases aligning to TRBD1. Germline lookup yields CDR1 MNHEY and CDR2 SVGEGT. V shed 5 bases and J 7 bases; nucleotides not matched to a gene: 9. The CDR3 runs 15 residues.

The chain is built from TRBV7-2 and TRBJ2-7; TRBD2 matches 8 bases. The V and J ends lost 5 bases and 6 bases, in that order; junction bases with no gene match: 12. This CDR3 comprises 15 residues. The germline gives CDR1 SGHTA, CDR2 FQGNSA. The CDR3 region has the DNA TGTGCCAGCAGCATGAGCGGGAGTTTCCCCCTCGAGCAGTACTTC. Encoded protein: CASSMSGSFPLEQYF.

The chain couples TRBV2 to TRBJ2-1, with 7 bases lining up with TRBD2. Germline loops: CDR1 SNHLY, CDR2 FYNNEI. Germline trimming cut 7 bases from V and 5 bases from J; bases unmatched to any gene: 11. CDR3 length equals 15 residues. CDR3 amino acids: CASNGRENYDNEQFF. The CDR3 region has the DNA TGTGCCAGCAACGGGCGGGAGAATTACGACAATGAGCAGTTCTTC.

The genes are TRBV2 and TRBJ1-5; D remains unclear. The germline V and J ends were trimmed by 7 bases and 0 bases, with 7 bases remaining between them. This CDR3 is 13 amino acids long. Germline V gene data show CDR1 as SNHLY and CDR2 as FYNNEI. Here the CDR3 reads CASTRLSNQPQHF. CDR3 coding DNA: TGTGCCAGCACCCGCCTTAGCAATCAGCCCCAGCATTTT.

The chain recombines TRBV6-2 or TRBV6-3 with TRBJ2-7, with 9 bases aligning to TRBD2. J gave up 5 bases and V 2 bases, and 19 bases lay outside the gene matches. The CDR3 runs to 19 residues. Germline CDR1 is MNHEY and CDR2 is SVGEGT. The CDR3 nucleotides read TGTGCCAGCAGTTACCCTACACGCATCGGGCTAGCGGGAAGGCACGAGCAGTACTTC. Its translation is CASSYPTRIGLAGRHEQYF.

The genes are TRBV28 and TRBJ2-7; 7 bases map to TRBD1. This CDR3 spans 14 amino acids. With 7 bases clipped from V and 7 bases from J, the junction kept 13 bases outside the gene matches. Germline CDR1 and CDR2: MDHEN and SYDVKM. CDR3 residues: CASTRGTAETEQYF. CDR3 in DNA: TGTGCCAGCACTCGAGGGACAGCCGAAACAGAGCAGTACTTC.

The rearrangement uses TRBV14 and TRBJ1-6; D not resolved. This CDR3 is built from 16 residues. The germline CDR1 and CDR2 sequences are SGHDN and FVKESK. V was pared by 0 bases and J by 10 bases, with 16 bases between. Here the CDR3 reads CASSQDLASTASPLHF. The CDR3 nucleotides read TGTGCCAGCAGCCAAGATCTCGCCTCTACTGCCTCACCCCTCCACTTT. Looking up the rest from reference TRBV14 and TRBJ1-6 gives the full variable domain: EAGVTQFPSHSVIEKGQTVTLRCDPISGHDNLYWYRRVMGKEIKFLLHFVKESKQDESGMPNNRFLAERTGGTYSTLKVQPAELEDSGVYFCASSQDLASTASPLHFGNGTRLTVT.

This clone has just one count. V gene TRBV10-3 combines with J gene TRBJ2-1, with D possibly TRBD2 on 6 matching bases. The CDR3 length is 16 residues. Between the trimmed V and J ends, which lost 2 bases and 6 bases, there was a span of 17 bases. In germline, CDR1 is ENHRY, CDR2 SYGVKD. The CDR3 sequence is CAISEIGGTAGNEQFF. The DNA for the CDR3 is TGTGCCATCAGTGAGATTGGGGGAACAGCGGGCAATGAGCAGTTCTTC.

The rearrangement joins TRBV7-3 to TRBJ2-7; TRBD1 aligns across 12 bases. J was trimmed by 4 bases and V by 5 bases; bases with no gene match: 6. Germline V lookup: CDR1 SGHTA, CDR2 FQGTGA. The CDR3 runs to 15 residues. As DNA, the CDR3 is TGTGCCAGCAGCCCCCAGGGACAGGGGGCTTACGAGCAGTACTTC. Its protein product is CASSPQGQGAYEQYF.

This chain connects TRBV2 to TRBJ2-5; perhaps TRBD2 as D (5 bases). Trimming took off 4 bases at V and 7 bases at J, with 16 bases between the two ends. Germline V gene sequence: CDR1 SNHLY, CDR2 FYNNEI. The CDR3 is 14 amino acids. The CDR3 coding sequence is TGTGCCAGCAGTGTTTCTAGCCACAAAGGGACCCAGTACTTC. Protein product: CASSVSSHKGTQYF.

This clone has only one observation. This rearrangement joins TRBV28 to TRBJ1-2; 7 positions agree with TRBD1. V lost 5 bases to trimming and J lost 6 bases; unmatched junction nucleotides: 6. Germline values: CDR1 MDHEN, CDR2 SYDVKM. CDR3 size: 13 residues. CDR3 nucleotide sequence: TGTGCCAGCAGTGAAGGGGGCGTTCATGGCTACACCTTC. It translates to CASSEGGVHGYTF.

The V call is TRBV5-4, the J call TRBJ2-2; maybe TRBD1 (6 bases). The CDR3 has 15 amino acids. V dropped 2 bases and J dropped 1 base, with 9 bases sitting between them. Germline V lookup: CDR1 SGHNT, CDR2 YYREEE (reference sequence). This CDR3 reads CASSLGQRNTGELFF. CDR3 in DNA: TGTGCCAGCAGCTTAGGACAGAGGAACACCGGGGAGCTGTTTTTT.

This rearrangement joins TRBV7-2 to TRBJ1-6, with D perhaps matching TRBD1 (5 bases). The CDR3 contains 14 residues. Germline CDR1 reads SGHTA; CDR2 reads FQGNSA. Trimming stripped 5 bases from V and 7 bases from J, with 12 bases between. For the CDR3, the DNA is TGTGCCAGCAGCCTCCGGGACCGAAATTCACCCCTCCACTTT. Encoded protein: CASSLRDRNSPLHF.

V gene TRBV7-2 combines with J gene TRBJ2-1, with D uncertain. Looked up from germline, CDR1 is SGHTA and CDR2 is FQGNSA. The CDR3 is made up of 14 amino acids. The V end lost 5 bases, the J end lost 3 bases, and 11 bases lay between the germline ends. For the CDR3, the DNA is TGTGCCAGCAGCCCCCGTGAGCTCTACAATGAGCAGTTCTTC. Residues: CASSPRELYNEQFF.

CDR3 in amino acids: CASSPPAVAGVHNEQFF. As DNA, the CDR3 is TGTGCCAGCAGCCCTCCGGCAGTGGCGGGAGTACACAATGAGCAGTTCTTC. V usage is TRBV6-2 or TRBV6-3 and J usage is TRBJ2-1; TRBD2 matches 7 bases. CDR1 and CDR2 (germline): MNHEY, SVGEGT. V shed 6 bases and J 5 bases; nucleotides not matched to a gene: 16. The CDR3 is 17 amino acids.

This chain uses TRBV21-1 with TRBJ2-5; TRBD1 is the table's D call, not checked against the DNA. TRBV21-1 is an annotated pseudogene. This CDR3 is 13 amino acids long. DNA for the CDR3: TGTGCCAGCAGCAAAGGGGGGCCCCCGGCCCAGTACTTC. Residues: CASSKGGPPAQYF.

V and J are TRBV3-1 (or the pseudogene TRBV3-2) and TRBJ2-4; D unresolved. The CDR3 consists of 16 residues. With 1 base removed from V and 2 bases from J, the gap between germline ends came to 12 bases. Germline V gene lookup returns CDR1 LGHDT and CDR2 YNNKEL (reference sequence). The CDR3 DNA reads TGTGCCAGCAGCCAAGTTGTACAGTTATCCAAAAACATTCAGTACTTC. Its protein product is CASSQVVQLSKNIQYF.

This chain links TRBV5-6 with TRBJ2-7, with no clear D. The V and J ends lost 2 bases and 4 bases respectively, with 4 bases between them. CDR3 size: 11 residues. The germline CDR1 and CDR2 sequences are SGHDT and YYEEEE. The CDR3 region is CASSLGYEQYF. The CDR3 bases are TGTGCCAGCAGCTTAGGGTACGAGCAGTACTTC.

CDR3 loop: CASRGQGYSVAEAFF. In DNA form, the CDR3 reads TGTGCCAGCAGAGGACAGGGTTATTCCGTCGCTGAAGCTTTCTTT. The chain uses TRBV28 and TRBJ1-1, with 8 bases that match TRBD1. Germline trimming cut 6 bases from V and 6 bases from J; bases unmatched to any gene: 12. There are 15 residues in the CDR3. In germline, CDR1 is MDHEN, CDR2 SYDVKM. Full variable domain (rest looked up from reference TRBV28 and TRBJ1-1): DVKVTQSSRYLVKRTGEKVFLECVQDMDHENMFWYRQDPGLGLRLIYFSYDVKMKEKGDIPEGYSVSREKKERFSLILESASTNQTSMYLCASRGQGYSVAEAFFGQGTRLTVV.

The sample holds one count of this clone. This sequence joins TRBV10-3 and TRBJ2-7; 9 bases are a match to TRBD2. The germline CDR1 and CDR2 sequences are ENHRY and SYGVKD. V lost 3 bases, J lost 4 bases, and 7 bases stayed unmatched. The CDR3 has 15 residues. The CDR3 region has the DNA TGTGCCATCAGTGATCCTAGCGGGAATGAGTACGAGCAGTACTTC. This encodes CAISDPSGNEYEQYF.

The rearrangement joins TRBV6-2 or TRBV6-3 to TRBJ1-2; perhaps TRBD1 as D (6 bases). V was clipped by 6 bases and J by 4 bases, with 18 bases between them. CDR3 size: 15 residues. Germline lookup yields CDR1 MNHEY and CDR2 SVGEGT. CDR3 nucleotide sequence: TGTGCCAGCAGCCCGGACAGCTTATCTCTCTATGGCTACACCTTC. It codes for CASSPDSLSLYGYTF.

V gene TRBV19 combines with J gene TRBJ1-3; 9 bases are shared with TRBD1. Germline CDR1 LNHDA, CDR2 SQIVND (reference sequence). CDR3 length: 15 residues. The trim removed 6 bases at V and 4 bases at J, leaving 7 bases unmatched. This CDR3 is CASRPQGATGNTIYF. The CDR3, as DNA: TGTGCCAGTAGACCACAGGGGGCGACAGGAAACACCATATATTTT.

Points on this clone: This sample includes further DNA sequences coding for the same CDR3. The V and J genes are TRBV30 and TRBJ2-7; perhaps TRBD1 as D (6 bases). Trimming shortened V by 0 bases and J by 1 base, and 7 bases separated the two germline ends. Germline V gene lookup returns CDR1 GTSNPN and CDR2 SVGIG (reference sequence). The CDR3 consists of 13 residues. The CDR3 reads CAWSVQGSYEQYF. As DNA, the CDR3 is TGTGCCTGGAGTGTTCAGGGGTCCTACGAGCAGTACTTC. The variable domain in full, completed from reference TRBV30 and TRBJ2-7, reads SQTIHQWPATLVQPVGSPLSLECTVEGTSNPNLYWYRQAAGRGLQLLFYSVGIGQISSEVPQNLSASRPQDRQFILSSKKLLLSDSGFYLCAWSVQGSYEQYFGPGTRLTVT.

V is TRBV19 and J is TRBJ2-7; 10 nucleotides match TRBD1. The CDR3 is made up of 13 amino acids. CDR1 is LNHDA, CDR2 SQIVND, per germline (reference sequence). The V and J ends lost 9 bases and 5 bases, in that order; junction bases with no gene match: 7. CDR3 residues: CASGGTGADEQYF. The CDR3 DNA reads as TGTGCCAGCGGGGGGACAGGGGCAGACGAGCAGTACTTC. Complete variable domain (other parts from reference TRBV19 and TRBJ2-7): DGGITQSPKYLFRKEGQNVTLSCEQNLNHDAMYWYRQDPGQGLRLIYYSQIVNDFQKGDIAEGYSVSREKKESFPLTVTSAQKNPTAFYLCASGGTGADEQYFGPGTRLTVT.